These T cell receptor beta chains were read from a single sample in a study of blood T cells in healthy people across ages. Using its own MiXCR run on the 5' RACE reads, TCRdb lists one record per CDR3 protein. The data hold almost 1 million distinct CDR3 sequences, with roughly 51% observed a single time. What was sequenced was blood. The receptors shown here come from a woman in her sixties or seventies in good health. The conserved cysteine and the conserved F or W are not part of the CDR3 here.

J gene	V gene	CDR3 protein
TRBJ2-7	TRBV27	ASSRLGDSSYEQY
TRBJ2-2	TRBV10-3	AVRQTNTGELF
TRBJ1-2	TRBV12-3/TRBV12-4	ASSKTGTGYT
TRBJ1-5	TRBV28	ATPLFEPQH
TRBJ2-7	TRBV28	ASRPGTVSYEQY
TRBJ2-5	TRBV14	ASSRSDRGEETQY
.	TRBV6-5	ASRAPAGDFGEQY
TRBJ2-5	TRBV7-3	ASSGGRGGHNEQY
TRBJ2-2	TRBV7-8	ASSSRLAGNTGELF
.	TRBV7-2	ASSRSAQGVRAYEQY
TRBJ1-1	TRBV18	ASSQEGTDTTEAF
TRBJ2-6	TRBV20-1	SAREPRGSGANVLT
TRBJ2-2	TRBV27	ASGVRTGELF
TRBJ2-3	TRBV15	ATQAGGTTDTQY
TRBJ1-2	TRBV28	ASRIGQDGYGYT
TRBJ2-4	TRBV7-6	ASSRHGFDIQY
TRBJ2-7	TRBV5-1	ASRDRVPYEQY
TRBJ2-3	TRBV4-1	ASSQWSGSTDTQY
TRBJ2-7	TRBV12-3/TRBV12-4	ASSLGWPRRDYEQY
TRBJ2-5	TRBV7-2	ASSLAAQALEQY
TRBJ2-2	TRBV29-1	SIGGWGTGELF
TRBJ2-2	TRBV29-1	SVGDRGAGELF
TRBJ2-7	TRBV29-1	SVAMLSSTYEQY
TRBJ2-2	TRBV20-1	SASRLAGGNTGELF
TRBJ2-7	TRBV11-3	ASSRDSYTYEQY
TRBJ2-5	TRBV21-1	ASSKGYRGGETQY
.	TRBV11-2	ASSFRTSGRGLETQY
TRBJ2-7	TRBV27	ASREQGGYEQY
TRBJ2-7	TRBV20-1	SAILLAGGSYEQY